Here is one T cell receptor (beta chain) with its context. The data derive from a study of human T cells and chemical hapten exposure. Across the study: Skin of the upper inner arm, around 2 cm by around 2 cm, received 2% DPC for sensitization. Affected patients, primarily female, had alopecia areata, totalis or universalis. Mainly, slight library volume differences in the pool made TCR yields vary.

The time point: patch test 1, 2 weeks after DPC sensitization. Stated treatment: therapeutic diphenylcyclopropenone sensitization with weekly scalp DPC. Using its own MiXCR run on the RACE reads, TCRdb lists one record per CDR3 protein. The sample holds roughly 190,000 distinct CDR3 sequences, around 22% seen once. The CDR3 contains 14 residues. Trimming pared 4 bases from V and 5 bases from J, leaving 12 bases between. Germline V gene data show CDR1 as MNHEY and CDR2 as SMNVEV (reference sequence). The V and J genes are TRBV27 and TRBJ2-1; the D gene is possibly TRBD1 (5 bases). The TCR was taken from a woman aged 50 to 65 with alopecia areata. Some clones in this sample may be carry-over from other donors' samples. This specimen was whole blood, taken in connection with sensitization to the hapten diphenylcyclopropenone (DPC). This CDR3 is CASSWGLSNNEQFF. The CDR3 coding sequence is TGTGCCAGCAGTTGGGGCCTCAGTAACAATGAGCAGTTCTTC.